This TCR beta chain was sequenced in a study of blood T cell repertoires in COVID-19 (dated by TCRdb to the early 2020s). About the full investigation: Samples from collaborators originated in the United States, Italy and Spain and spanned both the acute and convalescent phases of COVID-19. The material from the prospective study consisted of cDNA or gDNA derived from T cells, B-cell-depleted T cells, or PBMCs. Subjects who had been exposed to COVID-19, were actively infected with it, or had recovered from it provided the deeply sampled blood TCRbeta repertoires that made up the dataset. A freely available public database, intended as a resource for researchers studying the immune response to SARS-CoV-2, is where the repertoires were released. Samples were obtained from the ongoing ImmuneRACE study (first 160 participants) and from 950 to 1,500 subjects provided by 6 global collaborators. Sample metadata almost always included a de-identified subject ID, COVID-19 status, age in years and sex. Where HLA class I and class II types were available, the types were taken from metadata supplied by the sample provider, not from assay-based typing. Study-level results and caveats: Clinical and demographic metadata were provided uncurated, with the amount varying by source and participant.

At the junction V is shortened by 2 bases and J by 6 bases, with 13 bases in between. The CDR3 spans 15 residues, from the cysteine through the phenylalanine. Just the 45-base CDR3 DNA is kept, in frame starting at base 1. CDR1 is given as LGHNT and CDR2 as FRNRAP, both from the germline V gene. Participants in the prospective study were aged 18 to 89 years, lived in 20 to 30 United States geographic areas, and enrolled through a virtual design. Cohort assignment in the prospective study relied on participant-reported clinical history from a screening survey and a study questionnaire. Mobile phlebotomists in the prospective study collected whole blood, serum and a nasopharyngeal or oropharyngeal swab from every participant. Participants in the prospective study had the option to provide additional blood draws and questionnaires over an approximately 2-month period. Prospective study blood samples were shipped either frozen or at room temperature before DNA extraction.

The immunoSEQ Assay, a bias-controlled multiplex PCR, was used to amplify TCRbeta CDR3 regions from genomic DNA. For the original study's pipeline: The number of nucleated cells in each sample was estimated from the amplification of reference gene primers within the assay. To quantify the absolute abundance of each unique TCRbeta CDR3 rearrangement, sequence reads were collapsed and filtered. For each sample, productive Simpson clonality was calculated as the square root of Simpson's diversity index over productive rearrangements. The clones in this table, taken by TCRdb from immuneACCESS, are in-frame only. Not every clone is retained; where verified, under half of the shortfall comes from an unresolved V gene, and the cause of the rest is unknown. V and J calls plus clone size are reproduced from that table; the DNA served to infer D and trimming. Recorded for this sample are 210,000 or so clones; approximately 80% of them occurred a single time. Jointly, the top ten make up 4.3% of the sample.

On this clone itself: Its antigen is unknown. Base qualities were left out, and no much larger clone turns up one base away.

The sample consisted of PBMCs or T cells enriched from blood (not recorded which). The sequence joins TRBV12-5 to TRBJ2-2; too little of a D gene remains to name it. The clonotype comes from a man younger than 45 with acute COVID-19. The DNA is TGTGCTAGTGGTTTGCCGAGTAATTACGCCGGGGAGCTGTTTTTT. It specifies CASGLPSNYAGELFF. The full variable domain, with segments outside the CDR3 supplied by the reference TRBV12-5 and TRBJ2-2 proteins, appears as DARVTQTPRHKVTEMGQEVTMRCQPILGHNTVFWYRQTMMQGLELLAYFRNRAPLDDSGMPKDRFSAEMPDATLATLKIQPSEPRDSAVYFCASGLPSNYAGELFFGEGSRLTVL.